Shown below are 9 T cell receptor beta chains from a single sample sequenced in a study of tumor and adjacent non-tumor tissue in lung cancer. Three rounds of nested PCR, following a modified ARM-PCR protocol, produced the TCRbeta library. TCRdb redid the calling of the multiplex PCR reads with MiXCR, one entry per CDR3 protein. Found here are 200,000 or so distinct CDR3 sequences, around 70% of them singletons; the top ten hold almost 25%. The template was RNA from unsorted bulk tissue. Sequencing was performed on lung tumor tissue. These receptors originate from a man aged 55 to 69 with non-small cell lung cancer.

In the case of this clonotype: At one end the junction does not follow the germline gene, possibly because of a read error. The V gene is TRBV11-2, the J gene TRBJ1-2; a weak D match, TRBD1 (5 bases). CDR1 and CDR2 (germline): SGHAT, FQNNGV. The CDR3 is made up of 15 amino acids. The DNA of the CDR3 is TGTGCCAGCAGCCGAGTTCTTGGGCAGGGCTATGGTTACACCTTC. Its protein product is CASSRVLGQGYGYTF.

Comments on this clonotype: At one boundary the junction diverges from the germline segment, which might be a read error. CDR3 region: CASSLNILASSMSSYKEQFF. Here the CDR3 DNA reads TGTGCCAGTAGCTTAAATATCCTAGCTTCCTCGATGAGCTCCTACAAAGAGCAGTTCTTC. The genes are TRBV11-3 and TRBJ2-1; D might be TRBD2 (5 bases). The CDR3 length is 20 residues. From germline, CDR1 is SGHNT and CDR2 YENEEA.

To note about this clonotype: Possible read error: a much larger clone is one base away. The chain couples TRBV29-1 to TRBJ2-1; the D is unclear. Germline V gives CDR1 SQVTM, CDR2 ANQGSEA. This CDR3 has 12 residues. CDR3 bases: TGCAGTGTAGGGCTATCCTACAATGATCAGTTCTTC. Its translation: CSVGLSYNDQFF.

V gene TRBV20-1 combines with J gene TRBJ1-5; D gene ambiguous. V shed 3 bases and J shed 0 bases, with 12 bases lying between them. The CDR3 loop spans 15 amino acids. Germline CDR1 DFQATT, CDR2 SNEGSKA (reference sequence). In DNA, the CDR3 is TGCAGTGCTAGCCTGGACGCGAATAGCAATCAGCCCCAGCATTTT. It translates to CSASLDANSNQPQHF.

The CDR3: CASSVQDKSNQPQHF. CDR3 bases: TGTGCCAGCAGTGTACAGGATAAAAGCAATCAGCCCCAGCATTTT. The chain combines TRBV6-1 with TRBJ1-5; a possible D gene is TRBD1 (5 bases). Germline CDR1 reads MNHNS; CDR2 reads SASEGT. CDR3 length: 15 residues. Trimming pared 4 bases from V and 1 base from J, leaving 11 bases between.

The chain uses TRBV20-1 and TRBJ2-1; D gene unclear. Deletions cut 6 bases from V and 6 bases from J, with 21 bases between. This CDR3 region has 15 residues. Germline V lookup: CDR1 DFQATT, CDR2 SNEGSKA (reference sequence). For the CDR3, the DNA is TGCAGTGCCCCAGACACCAGCCAAGGTGCCAATGAGCAGTTCTTC. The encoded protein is CSAPDTSQGANEQFF.

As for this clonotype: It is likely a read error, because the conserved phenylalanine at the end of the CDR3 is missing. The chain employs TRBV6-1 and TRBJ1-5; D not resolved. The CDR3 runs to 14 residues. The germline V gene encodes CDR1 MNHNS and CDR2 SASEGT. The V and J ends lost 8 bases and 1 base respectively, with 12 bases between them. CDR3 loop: CASGVGSSNQPQHY. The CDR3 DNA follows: TGTGCCAGCGGGGTGGGATCGAGCAATCAGCCCCAGCATTAT.

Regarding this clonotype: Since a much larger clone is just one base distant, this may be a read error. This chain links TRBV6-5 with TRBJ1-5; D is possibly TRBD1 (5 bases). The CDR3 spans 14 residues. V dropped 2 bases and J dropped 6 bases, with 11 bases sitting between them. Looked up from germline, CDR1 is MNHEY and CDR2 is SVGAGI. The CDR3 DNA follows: TGTGCCAGCAGTTACAGAGGGGTTGGTCAGCCCCAGCATTTT. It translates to CASSYRGVGQPQHF.

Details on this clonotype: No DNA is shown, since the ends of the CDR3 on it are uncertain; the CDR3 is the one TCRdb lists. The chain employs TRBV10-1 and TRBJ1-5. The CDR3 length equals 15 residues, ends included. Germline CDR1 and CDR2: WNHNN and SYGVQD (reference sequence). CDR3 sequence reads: CASSESSTTISPSIF.